This T cell receptor (beta chain) emerged from a study of cytomegalovirus exposure and HLA in healthy donors. Overall study findings and caveats: It was likely that a cluster of highly shared sequence variants was a sequencing artifact. Researchers reported in a later analysis that a missense DCLRE1C variant was tied to TCR beta V- and J-gene trimming.

Use of 60 Vbeta and 13 Jbeta primers characterized the PCR. As processed by the authors: Among the unique TCR beta chains that a later analysis counted, about 85 million in all, about 12 million were shared. The data were produced by immunoSEQ multiplex PCR, yet TCRdb's version contains in-frame clones alone and is incomplete. V, J and clone size are taken as reported in that table, and D and trimming were inferred from the DNA itself. The sample contains about 160,000 clones, 85% of which appear only once. At collection, donors were nominally healthy, but unrecorded immune exposures were probable. Concerning this clone: Its antigen is as yet unknown.

Unmatched junction bases numbered 18, after V lost 3 bases and J lost 4 bases. The germline V gene has CDR1 LGHNA and CDR2 YSLEER. There are 20 residues in the CDR3. The material sequenced was PBMCs. This TCR came from a man aged 18-30 years in good health and CMV-seropositive. The chain combines TRBV4-3 with TRBJ1-5, with 10 bases aligning to TRBD1. Here the CDR3 reads CASSHRDRGQGPALNQPQHF. CDR3 in DNA: TGCGCCAGCAGCCATCGGGACAGGGGCCAGGGTCCAGCTTTGAATCAGCCCCAGCATTTT.